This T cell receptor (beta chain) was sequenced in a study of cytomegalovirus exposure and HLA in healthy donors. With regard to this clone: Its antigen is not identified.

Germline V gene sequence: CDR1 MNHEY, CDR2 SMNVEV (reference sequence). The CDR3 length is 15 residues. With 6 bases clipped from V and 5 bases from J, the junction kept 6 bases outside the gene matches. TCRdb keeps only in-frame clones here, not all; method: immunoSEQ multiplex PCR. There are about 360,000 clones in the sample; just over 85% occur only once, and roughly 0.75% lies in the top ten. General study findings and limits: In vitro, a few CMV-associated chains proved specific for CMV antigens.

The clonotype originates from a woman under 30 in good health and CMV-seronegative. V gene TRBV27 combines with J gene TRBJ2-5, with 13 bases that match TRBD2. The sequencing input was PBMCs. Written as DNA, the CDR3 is TGTGCCAGCAGGTCGTCACTAGCGGGAGGGGAGACCCAGTACTTC. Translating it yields CASRSSLAGGETQYF.